The rows below give T cell receptor beta chains drawn from one sample of a study of identifying expanded T cells in peripheral blood. Using immunoSEQ multiplex PCR, the repertoire was profiled, and TCRdb retains in-frame clones only, with some absent. The table records about 52,000 clones, roughly 82% of them present only once. Material for sequencing was blood. The receptors derive from a person aged 18 to 75 in good health. Each CDR3 is given with its conserved first and last residue. Fields, in order: V gene, D gene, J gene, clone size, CDR3 DNA, CDR3 protein. A D gene is named only where the DNA matches it firmly. The size of a clone is reported for some rows only, either as once, few or many, or as a class for expanded clones.

V gene: TRBV5-4; D gene: .; J gene: TRBJ2-5; clone size: .; CDR3 DNA: TGTGCCAGCAGCTACCAAGAGACCCAGTACTTC; CDR3 protein: CASSYQETQYF
V gene: TRBV27; D gene: .; J gene: TRBJ2-5; clone size: .; CDR3 DNA: TGTGCCAGCAGTGCCCGATATCAAGAGACCCAGTACTTC; CDR3 protein: CASSARYQETQYF
V gene: TRBV6-5; D gene: .; J gene: TRBJ1-2; clone size: .; CDR3 DNA: TGTGCCAGCAGTACTCCCTTCGGCTATGGCTACACCTTC; CDR3 protein: CASSTPFGYGYTF
V gene: TRBV11-2; D gene: .; J gene: TRBJ2-1; clone size: .; CDR3 DNA: TGTGCCAGCAGCCCGGAGACTACAGGGAGGAATGAGCAGTTCTTC; CDR3 protein: CASSPETTGRNEQFF
V gene: TRBV30; D gene: .; J gene: TRBJ2-1; clone size: once; CDR3 DNA: TGTGCCTGGAGGGCAATAGGGGGTCACAATGAGCAGTTCTTC; CDR3 protein: CAWRAIGGHNEQFF
V gene: TRBV7-2; D gene: TRBD2; J gene: TRBJ2-5; clone size: once; CDR3 DNA: TGTGCCAGCAGCCGAAGCGGGAGGGGGGAGACCCAGTACTTC; CDR3 protein: CASSRSGRGETQYF
V gene: TRBV6-1; D gene: .; J gene: TRBJ1-4; clone size: .; CDR3 DNA: TGTGCCAGCAGTGAAGGGGGTTCGGGGGAAAAACTGTTTTTT; CDR3 protein: CASSEGGSGEKLFF
V gene: TRBV6-1; D gene: .; J gene: TRBJ2-5; clone size: .; CDR3 DNA: TGTGCCAGCAGGTCAACAGGCGAGGGGTGGGAGACCCAGTACTTC; CDR3 protein: CASRSTGEGWETQYF
V gene: TRBV19; D gene: TRBD1; J gene: TRBJ2-6; clone size: .; CDR3 DNA: TGTGCCAGCGGACAGGGCCTGGGCTGGGCCAACGTCCTGACTTTC; CDR3 protein: CASGQGLGWANVLTF
V gene: TRBV7-2; D gene: .; J gene: TRBJ2-1; clone size: once; CDR3 DNA: TGTGCCAGCAGCTTGATGTTTGGTGGGCGGAATGAGCAGTTCTTC; CDR3 protein: CASSLMFGGRNEQFF
V gene: TRBV5-6; D gene: TRBD1; J gene: TRBJ2-1; clone size: .; CDR3 DNA: TGTGCCAGCAGCTTCGCAGGGGGCGCTGGGAATGAGCAGTTCTTC; CDR3 protein: CASSFAGGAGNEQFF
V gene: TRBV6-5; D gene: .; J gene: TRBJ2-5; clone size: once; CDR3 DNA: TGTGCCAGCAGTGGTCGAGCGGGCAGCCAAGAGACCCAGTACTTC; CDR3 protein: CASSGRAGSQETQYF
V gene: TRBV7-6; D gene: TRBD2; J gene: TRBJ2-1; clone size: .; CDR3 DNA: TGTGCCAGCAGCTTAGGAGCGGGAGGGGTGAATGAGCAGTTCTTC; CDR3 protein: CASSLGAGGVNEQFF
V gene: TRBV5-4; D gene: .; J gene: TRBJ2-3; clone size: few; CDR3 DNA: TGTGCCAGCAGCTTGTCGGGTAGCTCCACCACAGATACGCAGTATTTT; CDR3 protein: CASSLSGSSTTDTQYF
V gene: TRBV12-5; D gene: .; J gene: TRBJ1-1; clone size: .; CDR3 DNA: TGTGCTAGTGTATCCTTTTTGTTGAGTGGGACTGAAGCTTTCTTT; CDR3 protein: CASVSFLLSGTEAFF
V gene: TRBV2; D gene: .; J gene: TRBJ2-4; clone size: once; CDR3 DNA: TGTGCCAGCAGTGAAGCCAAAAACATTCAGTACTTC; CDR3 protein: CASSEAKNIQYF
V gene: TRBV6-1; D gene: .; J gene: TRBJ2-5; clone size: .; CDR3 DNA: TGTGCCAGCAGTGAAGTGAACGGGATGAGACAGACCCAGTACTTC; CDR3 protein: CASSEVNGMRQTQYF
V gene: TRBV29-1; D gene: .; J gene: TRBJ2-1; clone size: .; CDR3 DNA: TGCAGCGTTGAGCAGTCCTGGGTTGGAGGCAATGAGCAGTTCTTC; CDR3 protein: CSVEQSWVGGNEQFF
V gene: TRBV18; D gene: .; J gene: TRBJ2-2; clone size: .; CDR3 DNA: TGTGCCAGCTCACAGTCCCAGGTCCTGAACACCGGGGAGCTGTTTTTT; CDR3 protein: CASSQSQVLNTGELFF
V gene: TRBV18; D gene: .; J gene: TRBJ2-3; clone size: .; CDR3 DNA: TGTGCCAGCTCGCCGAGCAGGGTTTTCACAGATACGCAGTATTTT; CDR3 protein: CASSPSRVFTDTQYF
V gene: TRBV27; D gene: .; J gene: TRBJ1-3; clone size: .; CDR3 DNA: TGTGCCAGCAGTTTACGTGGGTCAGGCACCATATATTTT; CDR3 protein: CASSLRGSGTIYF
V gene: TRBV6-1; D gene: .; J gene: TRBJ1-1; clone size: .; CDR3 DNA: TGTGCCAGCAGTCCCAGCATCGAAGCTTTCTTT; CDR3 protein: CASSPSIEAFF
V gene: TRBV6-5; D gene: .; J gene: TRBJ1-2; clone size: .; CDR3 DNA: TGTGCCAGCAGCCTTACAGGGCTTGGCTACACCTTC; CDR3 protein: CASSLTGLGYTF